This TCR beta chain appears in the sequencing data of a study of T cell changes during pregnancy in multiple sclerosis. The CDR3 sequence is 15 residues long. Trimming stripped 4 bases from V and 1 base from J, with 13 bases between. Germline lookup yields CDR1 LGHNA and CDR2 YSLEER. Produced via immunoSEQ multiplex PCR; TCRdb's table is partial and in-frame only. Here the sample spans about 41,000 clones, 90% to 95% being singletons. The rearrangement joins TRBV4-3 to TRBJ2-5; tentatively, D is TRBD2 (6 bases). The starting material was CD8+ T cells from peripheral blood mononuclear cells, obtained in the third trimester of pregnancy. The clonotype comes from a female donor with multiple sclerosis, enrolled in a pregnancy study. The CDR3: CASSPRGGGQETQYF. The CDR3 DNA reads TGCGCCAGCAGCCCTAGGGGAGGAGGCCAAGAGACCCAGTACTTC.